This TCR beta chain was sequenced for a study of chemoradiotherapy in HPV16-positive cancers (dated by TCRdb to 2022 to 2024). Study-wide context: Candidate HPV-specific T-cell clones and common TCR motifs were defined by functional T-cell assays performed on cells from two HPV16-positive patients. The study asked whether T-cell immunity to the HPV oncoproteins E6 and E7 changes during chemoradiotherapy and whether this immunity affects survival. Next, the candidate HPV-specific TCRs and motifs were followed in TCR repertoires from around 92 patients with HPV-related cancers. The full study reports these points: In HPV16-positive patients, expansion of HPV-responsive T cells during chemoradiotherapy was associated with improved recurrence-free survival. The functional definition of HPV-specific T cells was derived from only a couple of HPV16-positive patients, and the survival association was reported for HPV16-positive patients. Expansion of candidate HPV-specific clones and E7-related TCR motifs was observed in the tumor microenvironment during treatment, whereas no such expansion was observed for non-HPV-specific T cells.

Repertoires were sampled repeatedly over the course of chemoradiotherapy, so clonal expansion could be followed in the tumor microenvironment. The library was obtained by the immunoSEQ multiplex PCR assay. The clones in this table, taken by TCRdb from immuneACCESS, are in-frame only. Not every clone is retained; where verified, under half of the shortfall comes from an unresolved V gene, and the cause of the rest is unknown. This sample is represented by tens of thousands of clones; around 90% of them were singletons. The ten most abundant clones make up less than 6% of the sample. Via the germline V gene, CDR1 is SGDLS and CDR2 YYNGEE. Its CDR3 holds 15 amino acids, cysteine through phenylalanine. Only the CDR3 DNA stays, 45 bases, in frame from base 1. The V end loses 4 bases and the J end loses 0 bases, and a stretch of 10 bases separates them. On this clone itself: Its recognized antigen is unknown. No much larger clone exists at a distance of one base, and base qualities are not known.

This TCR was recovered from a human donor with HPV-associated anogenital cancer. Sequencing used blood, obtained from a patient who underwent chemoradiotherapy. The chain was built from TRBV9 and TRBJ1-4; the D region possibly corresponds to TRBD1 (6 bases align). The CDR3 amino acid sequence is: CASSRTGTTNEKLFF. The nucleotides are TGTGCCAGCAGCCGAACAGGGACAACTAATGAAAAACTGTTTTTT.